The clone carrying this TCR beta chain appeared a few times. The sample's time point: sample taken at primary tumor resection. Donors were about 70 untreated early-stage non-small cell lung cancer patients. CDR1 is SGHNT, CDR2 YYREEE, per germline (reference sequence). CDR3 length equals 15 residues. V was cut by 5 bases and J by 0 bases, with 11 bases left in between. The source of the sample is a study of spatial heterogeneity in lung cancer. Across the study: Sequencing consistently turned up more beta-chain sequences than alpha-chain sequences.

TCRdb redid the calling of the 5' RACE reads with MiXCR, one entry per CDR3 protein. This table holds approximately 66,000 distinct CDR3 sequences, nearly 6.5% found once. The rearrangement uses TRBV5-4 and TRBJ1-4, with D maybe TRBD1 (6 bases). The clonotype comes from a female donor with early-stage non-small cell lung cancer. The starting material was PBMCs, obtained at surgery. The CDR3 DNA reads TGTGCCAGCAGTTCGGACAGATCAACTAATGAAAAACTGTTTTTT. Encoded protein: CASSSDRSTNEKLFF.